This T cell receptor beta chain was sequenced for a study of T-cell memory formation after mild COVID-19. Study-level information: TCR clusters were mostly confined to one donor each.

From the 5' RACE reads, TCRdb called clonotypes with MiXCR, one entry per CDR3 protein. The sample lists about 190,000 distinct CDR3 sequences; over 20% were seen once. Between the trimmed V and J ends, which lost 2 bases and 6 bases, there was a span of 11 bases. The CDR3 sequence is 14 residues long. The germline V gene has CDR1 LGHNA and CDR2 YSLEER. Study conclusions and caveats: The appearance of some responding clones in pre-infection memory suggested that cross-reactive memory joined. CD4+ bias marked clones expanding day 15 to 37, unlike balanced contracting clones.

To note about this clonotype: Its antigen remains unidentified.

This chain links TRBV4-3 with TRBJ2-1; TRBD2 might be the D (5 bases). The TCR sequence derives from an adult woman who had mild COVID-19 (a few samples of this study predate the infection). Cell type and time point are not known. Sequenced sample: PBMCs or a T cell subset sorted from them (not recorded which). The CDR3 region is CASSQTIEGNEQFF. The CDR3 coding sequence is TGCGCCAGCAGCCAAACCATAGAGGGCAATGAGCAGTTCTTC.